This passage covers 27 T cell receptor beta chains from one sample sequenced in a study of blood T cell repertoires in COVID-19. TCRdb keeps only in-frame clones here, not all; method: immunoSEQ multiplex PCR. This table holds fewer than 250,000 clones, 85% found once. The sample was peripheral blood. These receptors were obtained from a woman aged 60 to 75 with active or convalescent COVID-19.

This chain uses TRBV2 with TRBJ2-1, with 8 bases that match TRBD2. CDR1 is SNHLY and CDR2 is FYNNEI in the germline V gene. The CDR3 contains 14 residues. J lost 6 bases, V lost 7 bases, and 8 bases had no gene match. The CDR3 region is CASTVEAGANEQFF. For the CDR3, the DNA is TGTGCCAGCACTGTTGAAGCGGGAGCCAATGAGCAGTTCTTC.

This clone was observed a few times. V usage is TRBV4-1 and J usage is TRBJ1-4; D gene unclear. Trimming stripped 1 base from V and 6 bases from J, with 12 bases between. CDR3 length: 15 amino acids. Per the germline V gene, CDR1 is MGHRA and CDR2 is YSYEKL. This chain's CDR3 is CASSQVYSGDEKLFF. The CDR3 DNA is TGCGCCAGCAGCCAAGTTTACAGCGGAGATGAAAAACTGTTTTTT.

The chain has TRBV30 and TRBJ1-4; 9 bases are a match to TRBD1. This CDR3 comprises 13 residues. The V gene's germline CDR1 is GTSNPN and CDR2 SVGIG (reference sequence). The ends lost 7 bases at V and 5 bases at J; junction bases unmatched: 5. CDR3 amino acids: CASLQGANEKLFF. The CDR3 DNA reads TGTGCCTCACTACAGGGGGCGAATGAAAAACTGTTTTTT. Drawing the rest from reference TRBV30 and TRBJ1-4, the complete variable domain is SQTIHQWPATLVQPVGSPLSLECTVEGTSNPNLYWYRQAAGRGLQLLFYSVGIGQISSEVPQNLSASRPQDRQFILSSKKLLLSDSGFYLCASLQGANEKLFFGSGTQLSVL.

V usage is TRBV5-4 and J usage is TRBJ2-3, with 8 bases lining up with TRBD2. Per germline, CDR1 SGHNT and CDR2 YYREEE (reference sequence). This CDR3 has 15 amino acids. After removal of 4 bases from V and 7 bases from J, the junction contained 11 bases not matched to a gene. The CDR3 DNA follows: TGTGCCAGCAGCCCGTCTGCCGGGGGGGCAAATACGCAGTATTTT. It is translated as CASSPSAGGANTQYF.

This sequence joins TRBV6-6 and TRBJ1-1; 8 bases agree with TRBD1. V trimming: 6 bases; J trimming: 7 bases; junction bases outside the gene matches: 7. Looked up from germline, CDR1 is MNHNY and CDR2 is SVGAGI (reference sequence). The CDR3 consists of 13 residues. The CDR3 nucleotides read TGTGCCAGCAGCCCAGACAGGGGCGGTGAAGCTTTCTTT. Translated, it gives CASSPDRGGEAFF.

The CDR3 nucleotides read TGTGCCAGCAGCCAGGGACAGTCGAACACTGAAGCTTTCTTT. This codes for CASSQGQSNTEAFF. The V gene is TRBV7-9, the J gene TRBJ1-1; 7 bases line up with TRBD1. V lost 5 bases to trimming and J lost 1 base; unmatched junction nucleotides: 4. Per the germline V gene, CDR1 is SEHNR and CDR2 is FQNEAQ (reference sequence). The CDR3 has 14 residues.

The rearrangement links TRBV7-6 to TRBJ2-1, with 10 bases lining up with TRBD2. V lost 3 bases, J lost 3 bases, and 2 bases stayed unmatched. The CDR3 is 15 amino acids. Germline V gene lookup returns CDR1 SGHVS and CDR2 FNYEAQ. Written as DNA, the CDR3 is TGTGCCAGCAGCTTCGGACTAGCGGTCTACAATGAGCAGTTCTTC. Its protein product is CASSFGLAVYNEQFF. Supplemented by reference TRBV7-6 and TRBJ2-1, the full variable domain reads GAGVSQSPRYKVTKRGQDVALRCDPISGHVSLYWYRQALGQGPEFLTYFNYEAQQDKSGLPNDRFSAERPEGSISTLTIQRTEQRDSAMYRCASSFGLAVYNEQFFGPGTRLTVL.

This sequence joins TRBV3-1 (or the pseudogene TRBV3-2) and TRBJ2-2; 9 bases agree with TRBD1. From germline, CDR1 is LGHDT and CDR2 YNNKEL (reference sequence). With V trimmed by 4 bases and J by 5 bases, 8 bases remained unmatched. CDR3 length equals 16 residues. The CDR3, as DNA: TGTGCCAGCAGCCTGTACAGGGGGCTAGCGACCGGGGAGCTGTTTTTT. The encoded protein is CASSLYRGLATGELFF.

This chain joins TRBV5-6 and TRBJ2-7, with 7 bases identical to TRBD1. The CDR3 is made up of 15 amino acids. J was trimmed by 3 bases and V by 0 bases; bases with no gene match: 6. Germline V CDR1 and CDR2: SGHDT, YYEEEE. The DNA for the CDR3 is TGTGCCAGCAGCTTGGAGGGGGCCGCACTCTACGAGCAGTACGTC. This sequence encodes CASSLEGAALYEQYV.

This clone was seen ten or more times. This CDR3 reads CASSPDITNTGELFF. In nucleotides, the CDR3 is TGTGCCAGCTCACCAGACATCACGAACACCGGGGAGCTGTTTTTT. The J gene is TRBJ2-2, the V gene TRBV18; no firm D call. V was trimmed by 2 bases and J by 0 bases, leaving 7 bases between them. The germline CDR1 and CDR2 sequences are KGHSH and LQKENI. The CDR3 is made up of 15 amino acids.

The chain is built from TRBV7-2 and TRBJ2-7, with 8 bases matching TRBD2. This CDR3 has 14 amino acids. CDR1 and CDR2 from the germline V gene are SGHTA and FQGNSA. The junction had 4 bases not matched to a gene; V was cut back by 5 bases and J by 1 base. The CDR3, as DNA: TGTGCCAGCAGCCGGACTAGCACGTCCTACGAGCAGTACGTC. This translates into CASSRTSTSYEQYV.

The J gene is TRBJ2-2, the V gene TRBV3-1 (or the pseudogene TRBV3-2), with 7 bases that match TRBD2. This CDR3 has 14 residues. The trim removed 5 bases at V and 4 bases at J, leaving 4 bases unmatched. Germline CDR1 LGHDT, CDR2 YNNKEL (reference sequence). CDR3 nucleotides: TGTGCCAGCAGCGGCCCGGGAGGCACCGGGGAGCTGTTTTTT. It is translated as CASSGPGGTGELFF.

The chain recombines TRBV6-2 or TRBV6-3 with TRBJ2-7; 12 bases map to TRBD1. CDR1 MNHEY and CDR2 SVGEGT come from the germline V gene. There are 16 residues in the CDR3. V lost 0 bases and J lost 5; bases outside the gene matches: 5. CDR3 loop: CASSYSRDRGRHEQYV. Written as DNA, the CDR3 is TGTGCCAGCAGTTACTCTCGGGACAGGGGGCGGCACGAGCAGTACGTC.

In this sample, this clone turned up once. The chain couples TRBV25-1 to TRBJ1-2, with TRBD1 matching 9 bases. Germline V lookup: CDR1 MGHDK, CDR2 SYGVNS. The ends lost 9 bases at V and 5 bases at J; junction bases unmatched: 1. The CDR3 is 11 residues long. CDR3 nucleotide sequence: TGTGCCAGTGGGACAGGGTATGGCTACACCTTC. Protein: CASGTGYGYTF.

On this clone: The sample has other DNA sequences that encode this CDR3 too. CDR3 amino acids: CASSSGGGYEQYF. In nucleotides, the CDR3 is TGTGCCAGCAGCTCCGGGGGGGGCTACGAGCAGTACTTC. V is TRBV11-2 and J is TRBJ2-7, with TRBD2 matching 8 bases. Germline V gene sequence: CDR1 SGHAT, CDR2 FQNNGV. The CDR3 covers 13 residues. V shed 4 bases and J 3 bases; nucleotides not matched to a gene: 2.

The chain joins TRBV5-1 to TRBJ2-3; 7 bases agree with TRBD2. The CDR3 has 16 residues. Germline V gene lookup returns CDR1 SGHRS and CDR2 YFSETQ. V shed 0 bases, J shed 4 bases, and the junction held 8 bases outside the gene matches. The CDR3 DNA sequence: TGCGCCAGCAGCTTGGCCTGGGGCGGGGGTTCAGATACGCAGTATTTT. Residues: CASSLAWGGGSDTQYF.

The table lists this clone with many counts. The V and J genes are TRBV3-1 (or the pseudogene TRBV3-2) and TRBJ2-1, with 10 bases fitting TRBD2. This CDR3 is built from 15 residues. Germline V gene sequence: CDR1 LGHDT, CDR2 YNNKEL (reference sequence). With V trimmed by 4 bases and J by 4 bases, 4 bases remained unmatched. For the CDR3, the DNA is TGTGCCAGCAGCCCGACTAGCGGGCAGTACAATGAGCAGTTCTTC. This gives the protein CASSPTSGQYNEQFF.

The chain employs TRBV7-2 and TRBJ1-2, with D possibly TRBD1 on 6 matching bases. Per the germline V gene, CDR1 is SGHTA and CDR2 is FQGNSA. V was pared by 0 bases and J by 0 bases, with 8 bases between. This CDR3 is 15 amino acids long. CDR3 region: CASSLAWTANYGYTF. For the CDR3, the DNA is TGTGCCAGCAGCTTAGCATGGACAGCTAACTATGGCTACACCTTC.

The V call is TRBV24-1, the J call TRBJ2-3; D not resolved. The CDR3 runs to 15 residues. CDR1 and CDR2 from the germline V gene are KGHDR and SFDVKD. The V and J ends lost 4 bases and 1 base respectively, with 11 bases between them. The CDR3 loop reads CATSDQREGTDTQYF. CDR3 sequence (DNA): TGTGCCACCAGTGACCAAAGAGAAGGCACAGATACGCAGTATTTT.

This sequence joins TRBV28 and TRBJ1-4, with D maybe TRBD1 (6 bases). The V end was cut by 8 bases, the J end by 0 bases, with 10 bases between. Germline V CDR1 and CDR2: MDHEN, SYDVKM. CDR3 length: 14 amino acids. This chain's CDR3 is CASRQAATNEKLFF. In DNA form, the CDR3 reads TGTGCCAGCCGACAGGCGGCAACTAATGAAAAACTGTTTTTT.

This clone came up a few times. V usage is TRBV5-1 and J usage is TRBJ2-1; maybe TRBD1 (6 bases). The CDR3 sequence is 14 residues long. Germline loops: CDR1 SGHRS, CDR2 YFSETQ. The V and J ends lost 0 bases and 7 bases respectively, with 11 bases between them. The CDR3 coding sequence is TGCGCCAGCAGCTTGGGGACAGTCGGGAATGAGCAGTTCTTC. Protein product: CASSLGTVGNEQFF.

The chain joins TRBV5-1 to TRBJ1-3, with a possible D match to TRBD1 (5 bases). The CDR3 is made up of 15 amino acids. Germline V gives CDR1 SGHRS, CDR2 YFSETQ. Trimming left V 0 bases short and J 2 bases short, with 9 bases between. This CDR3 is CASSLDVGPGNTIYF. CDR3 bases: TGCGCCAGCAGCTTGGATGTGGGGCCTGGAAACACCATATATTTT.

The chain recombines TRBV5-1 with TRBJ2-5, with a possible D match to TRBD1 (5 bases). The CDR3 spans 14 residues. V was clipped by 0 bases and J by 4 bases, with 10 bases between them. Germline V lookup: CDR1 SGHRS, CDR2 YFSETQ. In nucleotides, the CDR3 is TGCGCCAGCAGCTTGGAGGCAGGGATAGAGACCCAGTACTTC. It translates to CASSLEAGIETQYF.

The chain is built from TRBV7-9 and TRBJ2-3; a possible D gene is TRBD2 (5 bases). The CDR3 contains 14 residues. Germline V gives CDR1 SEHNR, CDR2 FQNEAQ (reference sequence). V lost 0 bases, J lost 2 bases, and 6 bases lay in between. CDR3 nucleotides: TGTGCCAGCAGCTTAGCTAGCGACACAGATACGCAGTATTTT. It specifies CASSLASDTDTQYF.

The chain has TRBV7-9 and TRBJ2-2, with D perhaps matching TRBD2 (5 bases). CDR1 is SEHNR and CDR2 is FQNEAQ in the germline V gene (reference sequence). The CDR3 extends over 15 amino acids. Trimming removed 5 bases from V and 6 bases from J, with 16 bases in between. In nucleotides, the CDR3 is TGTGCCAGCAGCGGACTTACGGGTTTCCCCGGGGAGCTGTTTTTT. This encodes CASSGLTGFPGELFF. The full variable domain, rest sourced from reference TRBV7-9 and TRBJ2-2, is DTGVSQNPRHKITKRGQNVTFRCDPISEHNRLYWYRQTLGQGPEFLTYFQNEAQLEKSRLLSDRFSAERPKGSFSTLEIQRTEQGDSAMYLCASSGLTGFPGELFFGEGSRLTVL.

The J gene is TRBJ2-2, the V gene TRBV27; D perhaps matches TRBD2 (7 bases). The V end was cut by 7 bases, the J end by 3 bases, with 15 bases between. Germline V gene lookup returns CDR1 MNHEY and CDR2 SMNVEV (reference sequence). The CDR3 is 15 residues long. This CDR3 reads CASTWGGAHTGELFF. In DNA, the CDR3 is TGTGCCAGCACCTGGGGGGGGGCCCACACCGGGGAGCTGTTTTTT.

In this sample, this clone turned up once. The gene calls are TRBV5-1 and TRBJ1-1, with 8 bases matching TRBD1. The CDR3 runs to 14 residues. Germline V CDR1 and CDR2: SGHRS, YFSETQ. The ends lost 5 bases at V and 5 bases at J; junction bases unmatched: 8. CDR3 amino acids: CASSFTTGATEAFF. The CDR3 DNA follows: TGCGCCAGCAGTTTTACGACAGGGGCTACTGAAGCTTTCTTT.